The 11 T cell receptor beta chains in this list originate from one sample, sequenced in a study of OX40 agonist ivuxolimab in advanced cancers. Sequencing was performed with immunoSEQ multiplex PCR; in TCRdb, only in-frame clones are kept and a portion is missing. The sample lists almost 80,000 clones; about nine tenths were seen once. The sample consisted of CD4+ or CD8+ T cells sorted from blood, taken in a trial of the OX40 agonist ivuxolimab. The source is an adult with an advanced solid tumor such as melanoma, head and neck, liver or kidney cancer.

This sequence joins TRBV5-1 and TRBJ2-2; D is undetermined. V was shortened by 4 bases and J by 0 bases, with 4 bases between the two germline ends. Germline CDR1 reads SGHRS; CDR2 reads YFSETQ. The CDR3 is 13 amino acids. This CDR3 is CASSETNTGELFF. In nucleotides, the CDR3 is TGCGCCAGCAGCGAGACGAACACCGGGGAGCTGTTTTTT.

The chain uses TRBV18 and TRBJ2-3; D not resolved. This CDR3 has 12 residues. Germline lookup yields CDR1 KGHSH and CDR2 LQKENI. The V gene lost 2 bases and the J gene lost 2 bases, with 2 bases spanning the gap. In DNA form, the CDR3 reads TGTGCCAGCTCACCAACCACAGATACGCAGTATTTT. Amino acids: CASSPTTDTQYF. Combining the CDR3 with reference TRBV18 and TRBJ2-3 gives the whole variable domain NAGVMQNPRHLVRRRGQEARLRCSPMKGHSHVYWYRQLPEEGLKFMVYLQKENIIDESGMPKERFSAEFPKEGPSILRIQQVVRGDSAAYFCASSPTTDTQYFGPGTRLTVL.

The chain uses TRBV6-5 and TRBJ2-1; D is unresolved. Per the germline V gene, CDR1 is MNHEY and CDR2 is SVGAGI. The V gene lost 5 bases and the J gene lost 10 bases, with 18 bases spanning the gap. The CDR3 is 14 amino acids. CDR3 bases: TGTGCCAGCAGTCCAGTGGACCCCCTGAGAGAGCAGTTCTTC. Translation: CASSPVDPLREQFF.

CDR3 region: CASSFSSSNYGYTF. DNA for the CDR3: TGTGCCAGCAGCTTTTCGAGCAGTAACTATGGCTACACCTTC. The chain uses TRBV7-9 and TRBJ1-2; D gene uncertain. The CDR3 runs to 14 residues. V shed 3 bases and J shed 1 base, with 9 bases lying between them. The germline V gene has CDR1 SEHNR and CDR2 FQNEAQ (reference sequence).

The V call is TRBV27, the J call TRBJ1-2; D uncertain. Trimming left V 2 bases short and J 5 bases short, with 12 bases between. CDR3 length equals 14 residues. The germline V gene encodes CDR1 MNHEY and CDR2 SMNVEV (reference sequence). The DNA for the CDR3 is TGTGCCAGCAGTTTACAGGCCAACCTATATGGCTACACCTTC. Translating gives CASSLQANLYGYTF.

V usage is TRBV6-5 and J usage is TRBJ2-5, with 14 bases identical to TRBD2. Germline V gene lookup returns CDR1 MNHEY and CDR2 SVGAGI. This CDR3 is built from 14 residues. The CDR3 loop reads CACRTSGRLETQYF. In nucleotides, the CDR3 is TGTGCTTGCCGGACTAGCGGGAGGTTGGAGACCCAGTACTTC.

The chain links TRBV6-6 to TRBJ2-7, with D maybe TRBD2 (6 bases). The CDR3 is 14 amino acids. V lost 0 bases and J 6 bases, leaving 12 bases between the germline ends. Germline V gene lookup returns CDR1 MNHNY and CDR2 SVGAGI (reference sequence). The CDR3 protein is CASSYSGLNVEQYF. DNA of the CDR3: TGTGCCAGCAGTTACTCGGGACTTAATGTCGAGCAGTACTTC.

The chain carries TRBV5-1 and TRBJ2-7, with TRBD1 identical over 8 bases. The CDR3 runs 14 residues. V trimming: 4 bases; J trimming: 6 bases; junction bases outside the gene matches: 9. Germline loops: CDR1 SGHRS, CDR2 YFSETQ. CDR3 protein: CASSPGQAKGEQYF. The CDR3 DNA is TGCGCCAGCAGCCCGGGACAGGCGAAGGGCGAGCAGTACTTC.

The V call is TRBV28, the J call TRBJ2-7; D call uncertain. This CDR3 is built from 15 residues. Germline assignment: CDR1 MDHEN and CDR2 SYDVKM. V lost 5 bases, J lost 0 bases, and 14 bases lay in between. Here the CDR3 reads CASSLIGPSSYEQYF. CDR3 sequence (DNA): TGTGCCAGCAGTCTCATTGGGCCGAGCTCCTACGAGCAGTACTTC.

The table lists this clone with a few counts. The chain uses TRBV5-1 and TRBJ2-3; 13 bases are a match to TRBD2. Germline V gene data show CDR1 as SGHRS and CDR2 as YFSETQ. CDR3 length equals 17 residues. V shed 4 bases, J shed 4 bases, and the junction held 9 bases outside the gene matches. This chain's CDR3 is CASSTGLAGLGADTQYF. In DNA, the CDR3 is TGCGCCAGCAGCACGGGACTAGCGGGACTGGGGGCAGATACGCAGTATTTT.

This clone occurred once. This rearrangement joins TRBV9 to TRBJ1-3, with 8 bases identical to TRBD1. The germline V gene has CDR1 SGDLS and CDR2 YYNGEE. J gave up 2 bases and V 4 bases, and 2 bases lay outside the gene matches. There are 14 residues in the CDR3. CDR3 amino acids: CASSLQGAGNTIYF. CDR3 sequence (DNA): TGTGCCAGCAGCTTACAGGGGGCTGGAAACACCATATATTTT.